The T cell receptor (beta chain) described here comes from a study of CD8 T cells in ankylosing spondylitis. Trimming removed 0 bases from V and 2 bases from J, with 11 bases in between. The CDR3 has 15 residues. CDR1 MGHRA and CDR2 YSYEKL come from the germline V gene. A single record per CDR3 protein comes from TCRdb applying MiXCR to the 5' RACE reads. The sample has around 250,000 distinct CDR3 sequences, roughly 32% seen once. In the case of this clonotype: Antigen: not known.

The study, taken as a whole, reports: Disease-linked clones proved CD8+ and comparatively uncommon in peripheral blood.

Source material: blood, either unsorted or a sorted T cell fraction (not recorded which). The chain is built from TRBV4-1 and TRBJ2-7; D unresolved. This TCR derives from a male donor with ankylosing spondylitis or in good health (not recorded which). The CDR3, as DNA: TGCGCCAGCAGCCAAGATCCGGCTTCCCCCTACGAGCAGTACTTC. Its protein is CASSQDPASPYEQYF.